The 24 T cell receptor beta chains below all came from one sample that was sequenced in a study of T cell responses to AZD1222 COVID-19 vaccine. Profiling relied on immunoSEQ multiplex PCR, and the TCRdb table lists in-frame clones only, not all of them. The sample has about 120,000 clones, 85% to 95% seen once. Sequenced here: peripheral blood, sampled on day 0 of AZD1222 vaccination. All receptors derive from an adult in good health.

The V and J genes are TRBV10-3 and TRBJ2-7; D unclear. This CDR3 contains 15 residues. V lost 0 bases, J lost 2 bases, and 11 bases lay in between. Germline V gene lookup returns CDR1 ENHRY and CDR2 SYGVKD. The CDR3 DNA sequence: TGTGCCATCAGTGAGTCGACCTCCCTTACCTACGAGCAGTACTTC. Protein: CAISESTSLTYEQYF.

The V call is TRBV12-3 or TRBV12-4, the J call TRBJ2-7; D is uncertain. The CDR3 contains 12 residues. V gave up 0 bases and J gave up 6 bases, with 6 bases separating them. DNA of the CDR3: TGTGCCAGCAGTTTAGCTCTAGGCGAGCAGTACTTC. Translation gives CASSLALGEQYF.

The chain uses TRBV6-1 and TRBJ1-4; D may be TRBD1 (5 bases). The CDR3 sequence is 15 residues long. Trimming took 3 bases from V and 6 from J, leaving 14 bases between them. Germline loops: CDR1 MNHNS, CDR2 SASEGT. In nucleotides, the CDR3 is TGTGCCAGCAGTGATCCGACCGGAGGGGATGAAAAACTGTTTTTT. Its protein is CASSDPTGGDEKLFF.

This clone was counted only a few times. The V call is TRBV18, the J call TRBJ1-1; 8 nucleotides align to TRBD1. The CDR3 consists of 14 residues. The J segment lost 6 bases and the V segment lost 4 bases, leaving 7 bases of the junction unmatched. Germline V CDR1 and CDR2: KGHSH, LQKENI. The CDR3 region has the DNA TGTGCCAGCTCACAAGGACAGGGTGGATCTGAAGCTTTCTTT. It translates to CASSQGQGGSEAFF.

The CDR3 protein is CASSTRTGGDEQYF. The CDR3 DNA sequence: TGTGCCAGCAGCACTCGGACAGGAGGGGACGAGCAGTACTTC. This chain joins TRBV7-9 and TRBJ2-7; the D gene is possibly TRBD1 (7 bases). The CDR3 is 14 residues long. Between the trimmed V and J ends, which lost 5 bases and 5 bases, there was a span of 16 bases. The germline V gene encodes CDR1 SEHNR and CDR2 FQNEAQ (reference sequence).

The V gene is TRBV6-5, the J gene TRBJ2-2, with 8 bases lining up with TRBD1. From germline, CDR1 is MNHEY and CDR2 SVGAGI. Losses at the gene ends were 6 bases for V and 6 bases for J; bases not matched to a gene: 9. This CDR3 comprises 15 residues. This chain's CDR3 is CASSLGQGAAGELFF. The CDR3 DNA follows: TGTGCCAGCAGCTTAGGACAGGGCGCAGCCGGGGAGCTGTTTTTT.

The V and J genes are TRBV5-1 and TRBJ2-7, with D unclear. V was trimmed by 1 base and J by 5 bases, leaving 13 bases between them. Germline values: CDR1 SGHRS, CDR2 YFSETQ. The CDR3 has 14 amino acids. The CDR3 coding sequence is TGCGCCAGCAGCTTGCTATATATGGAGAACGAGCAGTACTTC. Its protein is CASSLLYMENEQYF.

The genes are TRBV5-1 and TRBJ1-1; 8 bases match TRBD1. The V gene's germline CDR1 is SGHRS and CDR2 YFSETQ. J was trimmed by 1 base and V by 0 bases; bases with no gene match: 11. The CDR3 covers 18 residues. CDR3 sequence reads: CASSLGQGAPGTNTEAFF. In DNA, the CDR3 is TGCGCCAGCAGCTTGGGGCAGGGGGCGCCTGGGACGAACACTGAAGCTTTCTTT. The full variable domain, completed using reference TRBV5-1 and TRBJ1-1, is KAGVTQTPRYLIKTRGQQVTLSCSPISGHRSVSWYQQTPGQGLQFLFEYFSETQRNKGNFPGRFSGRQFSNSRSEMNVSTLELGDSALYLCASSLGQGAPGTNTEAFFGQGTRLTVV.

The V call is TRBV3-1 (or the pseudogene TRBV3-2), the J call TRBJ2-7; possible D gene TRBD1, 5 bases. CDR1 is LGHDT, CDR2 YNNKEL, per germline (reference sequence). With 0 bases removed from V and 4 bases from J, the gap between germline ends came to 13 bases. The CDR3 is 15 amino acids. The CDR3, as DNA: TGTGCCAGCAGCCAAGATTCAGGGTACGCGTACGAGCAGTACTTC. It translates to CASSQDSGYAYEQYF.

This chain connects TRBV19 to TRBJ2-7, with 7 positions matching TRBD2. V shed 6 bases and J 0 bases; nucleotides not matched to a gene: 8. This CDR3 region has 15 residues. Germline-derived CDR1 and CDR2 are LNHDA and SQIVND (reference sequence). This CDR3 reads CASRMTSRGSYEQYF. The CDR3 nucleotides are TGTGCCAGTAGGATGACTAGCAGAGGCTCCTACGAGCAGTACTTC.

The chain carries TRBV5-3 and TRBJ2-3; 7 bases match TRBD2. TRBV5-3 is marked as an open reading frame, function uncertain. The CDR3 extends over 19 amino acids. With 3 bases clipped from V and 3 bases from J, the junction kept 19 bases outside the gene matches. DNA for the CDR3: TGTGCCAGAAGCTACATCTTTTGGGGTGCGGGAGTGGGTACAGATACGCAGTATTTT. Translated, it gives CARSYIFWGAGVGTDTQYF.

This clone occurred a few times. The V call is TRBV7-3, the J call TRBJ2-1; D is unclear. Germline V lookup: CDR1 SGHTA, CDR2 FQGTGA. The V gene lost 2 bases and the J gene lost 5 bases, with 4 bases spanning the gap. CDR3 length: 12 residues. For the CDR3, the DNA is TGTGCCAGCAGCTTAGTTAACAATGAGCAGTTCTTC. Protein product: CASSLVNNEQFF.

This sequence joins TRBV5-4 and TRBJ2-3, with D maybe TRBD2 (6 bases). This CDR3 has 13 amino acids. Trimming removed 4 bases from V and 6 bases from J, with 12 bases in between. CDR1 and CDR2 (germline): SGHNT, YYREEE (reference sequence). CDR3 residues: CASSLGLPDTQYF. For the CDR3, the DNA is TGTGCCAGCAGCCTGGGACTCCCGGATACGCAGTATTTT.

The CDR3 sequence is CATSRVPDRGGYTF. In DNA form, the CDR3 reads TGTGCCACCAGCAGGGTACCGGACCGCGGAGGCTACACCTTC. This chain connects TRBV15 to TRBJ1-2; no clear D gene. V was trimmed by 3 bases and J by 8 bases, leaving 16 bases between them. Germline CDR1 is LNHNV and CDR2 is YYDKDF (reference sequence). This CDR3 region has 14 residues.

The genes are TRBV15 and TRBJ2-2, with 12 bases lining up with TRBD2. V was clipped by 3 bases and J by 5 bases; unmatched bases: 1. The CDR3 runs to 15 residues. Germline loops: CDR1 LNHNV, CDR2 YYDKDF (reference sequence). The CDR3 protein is CATSSLAGGTGELFF. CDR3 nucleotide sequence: TGTGCCACCAGCAGTCTAGCGGGAGGGACCGGGGAGCTGTTTTTT.

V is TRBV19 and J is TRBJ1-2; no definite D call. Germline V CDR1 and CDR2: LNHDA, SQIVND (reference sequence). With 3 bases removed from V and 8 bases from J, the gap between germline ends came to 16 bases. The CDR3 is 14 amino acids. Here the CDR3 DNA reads TGTGCCAGTAGTATCGGTTTGGTGCCCCGGGGCTACACCTTC. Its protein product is CASSIGLVPRGYTF.

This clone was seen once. The CDR3 bases are TGCGCCAGCAGCCAGGAGGATAGCAATCAGCCCCAGCATTTT. Its translation is CASSQEDSNQPQHF. This rearrangement joins TRBV4-1 to TRBJ1-5; no clear D gene. V lost 3 bases and J lost 0, with 6 bases in between. Germline V gives CDR1 MGHRA, CDR2 YSYEKL. This CDR3 region has 14 residues.

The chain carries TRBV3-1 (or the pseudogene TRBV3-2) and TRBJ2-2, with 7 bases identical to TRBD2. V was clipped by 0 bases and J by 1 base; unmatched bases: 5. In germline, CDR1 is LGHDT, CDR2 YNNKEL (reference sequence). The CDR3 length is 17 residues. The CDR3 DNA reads TGTGCCAGCAGCCAAGACGGCCAGCGGGAGAACACCGGGGAGCTGTTTTTT. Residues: CASSQDGQRENTGELFF.

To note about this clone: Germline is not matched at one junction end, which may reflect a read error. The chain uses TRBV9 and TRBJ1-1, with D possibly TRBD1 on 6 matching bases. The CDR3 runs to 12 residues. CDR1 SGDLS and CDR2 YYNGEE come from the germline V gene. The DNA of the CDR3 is TGTGCCAGCAGCGTACTTGAGGGGGGACCTTGCTTT. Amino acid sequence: CASSVLEGGPCF.

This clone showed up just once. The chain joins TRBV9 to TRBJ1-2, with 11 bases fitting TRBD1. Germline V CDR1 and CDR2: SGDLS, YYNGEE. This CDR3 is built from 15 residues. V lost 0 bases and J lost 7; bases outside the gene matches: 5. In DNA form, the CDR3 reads TGTGCCAGCAGCGTAGGCGGACAGGGGGCTTTTGGCTACACCTTC. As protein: CASSVGGQGAFGYTF.

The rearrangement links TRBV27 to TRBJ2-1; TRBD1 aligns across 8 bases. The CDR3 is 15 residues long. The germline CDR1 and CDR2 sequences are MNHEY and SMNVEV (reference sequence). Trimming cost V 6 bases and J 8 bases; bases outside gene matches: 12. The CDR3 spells CASRPGQGRVDEQFF. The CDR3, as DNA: TGTGCCAGCAGGCCTGGACAGGGAAGAGTGGATGAGCAGTTCTTC.

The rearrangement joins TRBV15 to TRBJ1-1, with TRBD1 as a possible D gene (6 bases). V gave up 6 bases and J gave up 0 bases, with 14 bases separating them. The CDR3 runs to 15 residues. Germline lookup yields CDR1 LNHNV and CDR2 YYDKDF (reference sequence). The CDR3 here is CATRSRGTLNTEAFF. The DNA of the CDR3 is TGTGCCACCAGGAGCCGTGGGACATTGAACACTGAAGCTTTCTTT.

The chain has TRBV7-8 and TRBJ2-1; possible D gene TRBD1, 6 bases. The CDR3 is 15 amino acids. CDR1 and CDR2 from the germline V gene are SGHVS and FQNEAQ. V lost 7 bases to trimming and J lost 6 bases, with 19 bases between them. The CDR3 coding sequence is TGTGCCAGCAACGGACTTGGGGGCGTCCGCAATGAGCAGTTCTTC. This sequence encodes CASNGLGGVRNEQFF.

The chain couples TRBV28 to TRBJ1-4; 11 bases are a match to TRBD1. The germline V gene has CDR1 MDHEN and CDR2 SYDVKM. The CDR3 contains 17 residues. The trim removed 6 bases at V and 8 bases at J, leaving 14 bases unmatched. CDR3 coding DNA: TGTGCCAGCAGCTCCGCGGGACAGGGGGAGAATGAGGAAAAACTGTTTTTT. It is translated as CASSSAGQGENEEKLFF. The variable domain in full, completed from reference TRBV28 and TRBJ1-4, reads DVKVTQSSRYLVKRTGEKVFLECVQDMDHENMFWYRQDPGLGLRLIYFSYDVKMKEKGDIPEGYSVSREKKERFSLILESASTNQTSMYLCASSSAGQGENEEKLFFGSGTQLSVL.